Below are 32 T cell receptor beta chains sequenced from a single sample in a study of response to subunit inactivated influenza vaccine. TCRdb fed the RT-PCR reads into MiXCR, producing one record per CDR3 protein. Of 200,000 to 250,000 distinct CDR3 sequences in the sample, 10% to 15% were seen once. The specimen was non-naive T cells sorted from PBMCs, collected 14 to 15 days before vaccination. These receptors were taken from a man in his fifties or sixties who received an inactivated influenza vaccine.

This chain joins TRBV9 and TRBJ2-5; 9 positions agree with TRBD1. The CDR3 extends over 16 amino acids. The V gene end was trimmed by 3 bases and the J gene end by 1 base; junction bases not matched to a gene: 7. CDR1 and CDR2 (germline): SGDLS, YYNGEE. The chain's CDR3 is CASSGDHRGPQETQYF. The CDR3 DNA reads as TGTGCCAGCAGCGGAGATCACAGGGGGCCCCAAGAGACCCAGTACTTC.

The CDR3 reads CASRPETMNTEAFF. The CDR3 DNA reads TGCGCCAGCAGGCCCGAGACTATGAACACTGAAGCTTTCTTT. This sequence joins TRBV4-1 and TRBJ1-1; D remains ambiguous. The V end lost 6 bases, the J end lost 0 bases, and 11 bases lay between the germline ends. This CDR3 contains 14 residues. Per germline, CDR1 MGHRA and CDR2 YSYEKL.

This clonotype occurred a few times. V is TRBV6-5 and J is TRBJ1-3, with D maybe TRBD1 (6 bases). The CDR3 sequence is 17 residues long. Trimming removed 3 bases at V and 0 bases at J, with 15 bases between. Looked up from germline, CDR1 is MNHEY and CDR2 is SVGAGI. CDR3 DNA sequence: TGTGCCAGCAGTTATGGGGGCCGTTTTACCTCTGGAAACACCATATATTTT. Its protein product is CASSYGGRFTSGNTIYF.

Ten or more counts support this clonotype. The chain has TRBV6-5 and TRBJ2-5; a possible D gene is TRBD2 (6 bases). Germline CDR1 MNHEY, CDR2 SVGAGI. This CDR3 spans 15 amino acids. The ends were cut back, 0 bases at V and 7 bases at J, with 15 bases in the middle. DNA for the CDR3: TGTGCCAGCAGTTACTCTAAGGGAAACGGGGGGACCCAGTACTTC. It encodes CASSYSKGNGGTQYF.

This clonotype was seen a handful of times. This chain connects TRBV6-5 to TRBJ2-5, with 8 bases identical to TRBD1. The CDR3 spans 14 residues. Looked up from germline, CDR1 is MNHEY and CDR2 is SVGAGI. With V trimmed by 4 bases and J by 7 bases, 8 bases remained unmatched. CDR3 protein: CASSSQGASGTQYF. DNA for the CDR3: TGTGCCAGCAGTTCTCAGGGGGCCAGTGGGACCCAGTACTTC.

This clonotype came up a few times. V gene TRBV20-1 combines with J gene TRBJ2-3; 12 bases map to TRBD2. Trimming removed 3 bases from V and 3 bases from J; junction bases left unmatched: 7. Germline V gene sequence: CDR1 DFQATT, CDR2 SNEGSKA (reference sequence). This CDR3 is 16 amino acids long. CDR3 amino acids: CSASSLGLAGTDTQYF. In DNA form, the CDR3 reads TGCAGTGCTAGTAGCCTAGGACTAGCGGGGACAGATACGCAGTATTTT.

This clonotype has ten or more counts. The V gene is TRBV12-3 or TRBV12-4, the J gene TRBJ1-2; D remains unclear. The V end was cut by 3 bases, the J end by 5 bases, with 13 bases between. This CDR3 has 14 amino acids. The CDR3 reads CASSFARQAYGYTF. In DNA, the CDR3 is TGTGCCAGCAGTTTCGCGCGGCAAGCTTATGGCTACACCTTC.

The gene calls are TRBV5-1 and TRBJ2-7; TRBD2 aligns across 10 bases. The CDR3 extends over 14 amino acids. After removal of 6 bases from V and 2 bases from J, the junction contained 5 bases not matched to a gene. CDR1 SGHRS and CDR2 YFSETQ come from the germline V gene. The CDR3 DNA is TGCGCCAGCACTATAGCGGGAGGCCCCTACGAGCAGTACTTC. Translating it yields CASTIAGGPYEQYF.

In this sample, this clonotype turned up a few times. V is TRBV9 and J is TRBJ2-7; 9 nucleotides match TRBD2. Germline V gene sequence: CDR1 SGDLS, CDR2 YYNGEE. V lost 4 bases and J lost 0; bases outside the gene matches: 8. This CDR3 contains 16 residues. DNA for the CDR3: TGTGCCAGCAGCTCAGGCGGCGGGAGGGGCTCCTACGAGCAGTACTTC. Translation: CASSSGGGRGSYEQYF.

The chain carries TRBV10-3 and TRBJ1-2, with 9 bases identical to TRBD1. The CDR3 covers 14 residues. Unmatched junction bases numbered 7, after V lost 6 bases and J lost 5 bases. From germline, CDR1 is ENHRY and CDR2 SYGVKD. CDR3 residues: CAISLGTGRYGYTF. The CDR3 region has the DNA TGTGCCATCAGCCTAGGGACAGGGCGGTATGGCTACACCTTC.

This clonotype was detected ten times or more. The V and J genes are TRBV6-2 or TRBV6-3 and TRBJ1-5, with 8 positions matching TRBD1. Losses at the gene ends were 2 bases for V and 9 bases for J; bases not matched to a gene: 6. This CDR3 contains 14 residues. In germline, CDR1 is MNHEY, CDR2 SVGEGT. The CDR3 DNA is TGTGCCAGCAGTTACCCCGTTACAGGGGGGCCCCAGCATTTT. Amino acid sequence: CASSYPVTGGPQHF.

This chain connects TRBV9 to TRBJ2-7; D possibly corresponds to TRBD2 (6 bases). CDR1 SGDLS and CDR2 YYNGEE come from the germline V gene. V was pared by 2 bases and J by 6 bases, with 15 bases between. The length of the CDR3 is 14 residues. As DNA, the CDR3 is TGTGCCAGCAGCGTCCACGGGAGCTACGTCGAGCAGTACTTC. Its protein product is CASSVHGSYVEQYF.

This clonotype was seen repeatedly, ten times or more. CDR3 region: CASSQDWDNSYTQYF. Written as DNA, the CDR3 is TGCGCCAGCAGCCAAGATTGGGACAACTCCTATACGCAGTATTTT. The chain combines TRBV4-3 with TRBJ2-3; weak D call: TRBD1 (6 bases). CDR1 is LGHNA, CDR2 YSLEER, per germline. Trimming shortened V by 0 bases and J by 7 bases, and 14 bases separated the two germline ends. The CDR3 length is 15 residues.

This chain uses TRBV4-3 with TRBJ2-7; D remains ambiguous. With 0 bases removed from V and 7 bases from J, the gap between germline ends came to 16 bases. Germline values: CDR1 LGHNA, CDR2 YSLEER. The CDR3 has 15 amino acids. CDR3 bases: TGCGCCAGCAGCCAAGATCAAGGTCGGGCGGCTGAGCAGTACTTC. Translation: CASSQDQGRAAEQYF.

This clonotype was picked up many times. The chain employs TRBV5-1 and TRBJ2-3; D possibly corresponds to TRBD1 (5 bases). Germline V gene lookup returns CDR1 SGHRS and CDR2 YFSETQ. Deletions cut 0 bases from V and 0 bases from J, with 8 bases between. The CDR3 consists of 15 residues. The CDR3 loop reads CASSLAAGSTDTQYF. For the CDR3, the DNA is TGCGCCAGCAGCTTGGCGGCAGGGAGCACAGATACGCAGTATTTT.

The chain joins TRBV23-1 to TRBJ2-5, with TRBD2 as a possible D gene (5 bases). TRBV23-1 is assigned to the ORF class and has an uncertain function. V lost 0 bases to trimming and J lost 5 bases, with 10 bases between them. This CDR3 comprises 14 residues. The CDR3 sequence: CASSQSPAEETQYF. CDR3 bases: TGCGCCAGCAGTCAATCGCCAGCGGAGGAGACCCAGTACTTC.

The chain is built from TRBV24-1 and TRBJ2-5; either TRBD1 or TRBD2 may supply D (5 bases each). The CDR3 is 13 amino acids. The V end was cut by 5 bases, the J end by 9 bases, with 15 bases between. Germline V lookup: CDR1 KGHDR, CDR2 SFDVKD. Here the CDR3 reads CATSVSLGTAQYF. In DNA, the CDR3 is TGTGCCACCAGTGTCTCCCTGGGGACGGCCCAGTACTTC.

This clonotype has only a few counts. Here the CDR3 DNA reads TGTGCCAGCAGCTTAGTGGTGGGACTCAACAATGAGCAGTTCTTC. This gives the protein CASSLVVGLNNEQFF. The genes are TRBV7-2 and TRBJ2-1, with a possible D match to TRBD2 (6 bases). The CDR3 loop spans 15 amino acids. Germline lookup yields CDR1 SGHTA and CDR2 FQGNSA. The V end lost 1 base, the J end lost 5 bases, and 12 bases lay between the germline ends.

In its sample, this clonotype was seen a few times. J is TRBJ1-5 and V is TRBV6-1; possibly TRBD1 for D (5 bases). Deletions cut 6 bases from V and 3 bases from J, with 15 bases between. The CDR3 length is 15 residues. Germline-derived CDR1 and CDR2 are MNHNS and SASEGT. The CDR3 DNA follows: TGTGCCAGCAGCCCCACGGGGCTGCTCAATCAGCCCCAGCATTTT. This encodes CASSPTGLLNQPQHF.

In this sample, this clonotype turned up a few times. The junction does not match germline at one end; this may be a read error. The chain employs TRBV12-3 or TRBV12-4 and TRBJ1-1; D may be TRBD1 (5 bases). The CDR3 is 16 residues long. The CDR3 region is CASSLGPEVPNAEAFF. The CDR3 nucleotides read TGTGCCAGCAGTTTGGGGCCAGAAGTACCGAACGCTGAAGCTTTCTTT.

This clonotype came up a few times. This chain connects TRBV4-3 to TRBJ1-1; no reliable D call. Germline CDR1 LGHNA, CDR2 YSLEER. V lost 0 bases and J lost 5, with 13 bases in between. The length of the CDR3 is 15 residues. The CDR3 coding sequence is TGCGCCAGCAGCCAAGAAAGGGCCGTTGGGACTGAAGCTTTCTTT. It is translated as CASSQERAVGTEAFF.

The gene calls are TRBV28 and TRBJ2-5; the match to TRBD1 covers 10 bases. Unmatched junction bases numbered 7, after V lost 6 bases and J lost 0 bases. This CDR3 contains 16 residues. The germline V gene encodes CDR1 MDHEN and CDR2 SYDVKM. The CDR3, as DNA: TGTGCCAGCAGCCCACTTGGGACAGGGGACCAAGAGACCCAGTACTTC. Translated, it gives CASSPLGTGDQETQYF.

This chain links TRBV6-2 or TRBV6-3 with TRBJ2-1; possibly TRBD1 for D (5 bases). The germline CDR1 and CDR2 sequences are MNHEY and SVGEGT. Trimming cost V 6 bases and J 0 bases, with 15 bases left between them. The CDR3 runs 16 residues. The CDR3 loop is CASSPVRQSSYNEQFF. The CDR3 DNA sequence: TGTGCCAGCAGCCCCGTTCGACAGAGCTCCTACAATGAGCAGTTCTTC.

This clonotype has only a few counts. V gene TRBV6-2 or TRBV6-3 combines with J gene TRBJ1-5; 7 bases align to TRBD1. The CDR3 consists of 15 residues. Germline CDR1 is MNHEY and CDR2 is SVGEGT. V lost 6 bases, J lost 0 bases, and 5 bases stayed unmatched. Written as DNA, the CDR3 is TGTGCCAGCAGCCGGGACAGTATTAGCAATCAGCCCCAGCATTTT. This codes for CASSRDSISNQPQHF.

This CDR3 reads CASSASSGLAGTDEQYF. The CDR3 DNA sequence: TGTGCCAGCAGCGCCTCCTCGGGACTAGCGGGAACCGACGAGCAGTACTTC. The chain has TRBV9 and TRBJ2-7, with TRBD2 identical over 13 bases. The CDR3 has 17 residues. The germline V gene encodes CDR1 SGDLS and CDR2 YYNGEE. The ends lost 3 bases at V and 5 bases at J; junction bases unmatched: 11.

The chain links TRBV5-6 to TRBJ1-4; D unclear. V lost 5 bases and J lost 7, with 15 bases in between. This CDR3 region has 14 residues. From germline, CDR1 is SGHDT and CDR2 YYEEEE. The CDR3 bases are TGTGCCAGCAGGAGAAACTCGCTTAGTGAAAAACTGTTTTTT. Protein product: CASRRNSLSEKLFF.

This chain links TRBV5-5 with TRBJ2-1, with a possible D match to TRBD1 (5 bases). CDR3 size: 13 residues. Germline values: CDR1 SGHKS, CDR2 YYEKEE (reference sequence). Trimming shortened V by 0 bases and J by 8 bases, and 9 bases separated the two germline ends. The CDR3 DNA follows: TGTGCCAGCAGCTTGGTCAGGGTAGATGAGCAGTTCTTC. Translating it yields CASSLVRVDEQFF. The full variable domain, with the rest looked up from reference TRBV5-5 and TRBJ2-1, is DAGVTQSPTHLIKTRGQQVTLRCSPISGHKSVSWYQQVLGQGPQFIFQYYEKEERGRGNFPDRFSARQFPNYSSELNVNALLLGDSALYLCASSLVRVDEQFFGPGTRLTVL.

V is TRBV18 and J is TRBJ2-7; D is ambiguous. V was clipped by 5 bases and J by 1 base, with 6 bases between them. Germline values: CDR1 KGHSH, CDR2 LQKENI. The CDR3 consists of 12 residues. The CDR3 protein is CASSSASYEQYF. In DNA form, the CDR3 reads TGTGCCAGCTCATCAGCTTCCTACGAGCAGTACTTC.

This clonotype was observed at least ten times. The genes are TRBV20-1 and TRBJ1-5, with 11 bases fitting TRBD1. V shed 1 base, J shed 1 base, and the junction held 9 bases outside the gene matches. CDR1 and CDR2 (germline): DFQATT, SNEGSKA (reference sequence). CDR3 length: 18 residues. CDR3 bases: TGCAGTGCTAGAGTGTTCGGGACAGGGGGTCGAAGCAATCAGCCCCAGCATTTT. The encoded protein is CSARVFGTGGRSNQPQHF.

In this sample, this clonotype turned up a few times. The J gene is TRBJ1-2, the V gene TRBV12-3 or TRBV12-4, with TRBD1 identical over 9 bases. The CDR3 extends over 18 amino acids. V shed 5 bases, J shed 4 bases, and the junction held 17 bases outside the gene matches. Written as DNA, the CDR3 is TGTGCCAGCAGTGACTCCCGGACAGGGGACTTATATTTCTATGGCTACACCTTC. It translates to CASSDSRTGDLYFYGYTF.

The chain employs TRBV27 and TRBJ2-7, with D uncertain. The CDR3 loop spans 12 amino acids. Deletions cut 5 bases from V and 12 bases from J, with 17 bases between. Germline V CDR1 and CDR2: MNHEY, SMNVEV (reference sequence). The CDR3: CASSPPLGRMYF. In nucleotides, the CDR3 is TGTGCCAGCAGTCCCCCGCTAGGGCGGATGTACTTC.

The chain has TRBV30 and TRBJ2-7; TRBD1 might be the D (6 bases). V lost 5 bases and J 7 bases, leaving 9 bases between the germline ends. The CDR3 consists of 10 residues. Germline values: CDR1 GTSNPN, CDR2 SVGIG (reference sequence). The CDR3 sequence is CAWPDREQYF. The DNA of the CDR3 is TGTGCCTGGCCCGACAGGGAGCAGTACTTC.